This T cell receptor (beta chain) appears in the sequencing data of a study of a mutant IDH1 vaccine in newly diagnosed glioma. In this sample, this clone turned up once. Its target is unknown. The protocol was immunoSEQ multiplex PCR, while the TCRdb copy is restricted to in-frame clones and leaves out a portion. The sample lists about 50,000 clones; about 88% were seen once. J lost 4 bases, V lost 5 bases, and 10 bases had no gene match. The CDR3 length is 16 residues. The germline V gene has CDR1 SGHAT and CDR2 FQNNGV. Time point: week 5, during vaccination. What each vaccine dose contained was 300 ug of mutant IDH1 20-mer peptide, accompanied by topical imiquimod.

The clonotype was recovered from a woman aged 50 to 60 with glioma. Source: PBMCs, taken from a glioma patient whose treatment included an IDH1 peptide vaccine. The J gene is TRBJ1-4, the V gene TRBV11-2; 7 bases map to TRBD1. CDR3 bases: TGTGCCAGCAGCCAAGCAGGGGGTTCTCTTAATGAAAAACTGTTTTTT. It specifies CASSQAGGSLNEKLFF. The entire variable domain, with the rest obtained from reference TRBV11-2 and TRBJ1-4, is as follows: EAGVAQSPRYKIIEKRQSVAFWCNPISGHATLYWYQQILGQGPKLLIQFQNNGVVDDSQLPKDRFSAERLKGVDSTLKIQPAKLEDSAVYLCASSQAGGSLNEKLFFGSGTQLSVL.